This passage covers 9 T cell receptor beta chains from one sample sequenced in a study of shared clonotypes between healthy human individuals. Naive CD8 cells, CD45RO-negative and positively selected for CCR7, excluded terminally differentiated effector memory CD45RA+ cells. Libraries were prepared by immunoSEQ multiplex PCR; TCRdb keeps only in-frame clonotypes and omits some of them. The data hold about 680,000 clones, with just over 90% observed a single time. Specimen: naive CD8+ T cells sorted from blood. These receptors originate from a man aged 25-40 years in good health.

This chain links TRBV25-1 with TRBJ2-7; D is undetermined. The V end was cut by 0 bases, the J end by 6 bases, with 9 bases between. Germline loops: CDR1 MGHDK, CDR2 SYGVNS. The CDR3 sequence is 13 residues long. The CDR3 sequence: CASSEYGDIEQYF. The CDR3 coding sequence is TGTGCCAGCAGTGAATATGGAGACATCGAGCAGTACTTC.

The rearrangement joins TRBV4-3 to TRBJ2-6; D unclear. Trimming left V 0 bases short and J 2 bases short, with 14 bases between. Germline V lookup: CDR1 LGHNA, CDR2 YSLEER. The CDR3 is 18 residues long. For the CDR3, the DNA is TGCGCCAGCAGCCAAGATAGTATGGGTAGTCCTGGGGCCAACGTCCTGACTTTC. It translates to CASSQDSMGSPGANVLTF.

There are a few counts of this clone. This rearrangement joins TRBV6-5 to TRBJ2-7; 7 bases agree with TRBD1. Germline V gene sequence: CDR1 MNHEY, CDR2 SVGAGI. With 2 bases clipped from V and 5 bases from J, the junction kept 6 bases outside the gene matches. The CDR3 spans 14 residues. CDR3 sequence (DNA): TGTGCCAGCAGTTACCGGGACAGCGTGGACGAGCAGTACTTC. Its protein is CASSYRDSVDEQYF.

The genes are TRBV5-4 and TRBJ1-2; weak D call: TRBD1 (6 bases). Germline-derived CDR1 and CDR2 are SGHNT and YYREEE (reference sequence). V was clipped by 4 bases and J by 2 bases, with 12 bases between them. The CDR3 has 14 amino acids. The CDR3 here is CASSIRGGNYGYTF. CDR3 sequence (DNA): TGTGCCAGCAGCATCAGGGGCGGAAACTATGGCTACACCTTC. Drawing the rest from reference TRBV5-4 and TRBJ1-2, the complete variable domain is ETGVTQSPTHLIKTRGQQVTLRCSSQSGHNTVSWYQQALGQGPQFIFQYYREEENGRGNFPPRFSGLQFPNYSSELNVNALELDDSALYLCASSIRGGNYGYTFGSGTRLTVV.

V usage is TRBV15 and J usage is TRBJ2-1; 9 positions agree with TRBD2. The J segment lost 5 bases and the V segment lost 5 bases, leaving 10 bases of the junction unmatched. The CDR3 consists of 16 residues. Germline loops: CDR1 LNHNV, CDR2 YYDKDF (reference sequence). The CDR3 DNA sequence: TGTGCCACCAGCGGACCACCCGGGACTAGCAACAATGAGCAGTTCTTC. This codes for CATSGPPGTSNNEQFF.

The genes are TRBV6-1 and TRBJ2-7; 7 bases match TRBD2. CDR1 is MNHNS and CDR2 is SASEGT in the germline V gene. There are 18 residues in the CDR3. The trim removed 2 bases at V and 2 bases at J, leaving 15 bases unmatched. Here the CDR3 reads CASSERTSPQKRPYEQYF. In DNA form, the CDR3 reads TGTGCCAGCAGTGAACGGACTAGTCCCCAAAAGAGACCCTACGAGCAGTACTTC.

CDR3 loop: CASSIDGGIDQAPGEQYF. The CDR3 bases are TGTGCCAGTAGTATAGATGGAGGAATTGACCAGGCCCCGGGGGAGCAGTACTTC. This chain uses TRBV19 with TRBJ2-7; maybe TRBD2 (5 bases). The length of the CDR3 is 18 residues. Trimming left V 0 bases short and J 7 bases short, with 25 bases between. CDR1 and CDR2 (germline): LNHDA, SQIVND (reference sequence).

This clone has just a few counts. For the CDR3, the DNA is TGTGCCAGTAGTGGTGGGACAGTTAGCTCCTACGAGCAGTACTTC. The encoded protein is CASSGGTVSSYEQYF. This chain links TRBV19 with TRBJ2-7; 7 bases fit TRBD1. With 5 bases clipped from V and 0 bases from J, the junction kept 7 bases outside the gene matches. The CDR3 is 15 residues long. Germline V lookup: CDR1 LNHDA, CDR2 SQIVND (reference sequence).

Points on this clone: No conserved phenylalanine or tryptophan ends this CDR3, so it is likely a read error. The limits of the CDR3 on the DNA are not certain, so only TCRdb's listed CDR3 is given. The gene calls are TRBV6-5 and TRBJ1-5. The CDR3 is 13 residues long, counting both termini. Germline V gene sequence: CDR1 MNHEY, CDR2 SVGAGI. This CDR3 reads CASSPLADRLGGV.